Listed below are T cell receptor beta chains from one sample, sequenced in a study of T cells in Graves' hyperthyroidism and ophthalmopathy. TCRdb re-analysed the multiplex PCR reads in MiXCR, keeping a single row per CDR3 protein. Found here are 640,000 or so distinct CDR3 sequences, 14% of them singletons; the top ten hold over 6%. The sample taken for sequencing was blood. Source of these receptors: a woman aged 18-29 years with Graves' ophthalmopathy. The CDR3 runs from the conserved cysteine through the conserved F or W.

>TRBJ1-1|TRBV2
CASSEALGAGTEAFF
>TRBJ2-3|TRBV20-1
CSARLLAGGADTQYF
>TRBJ1-2|TRBV5-4
CASSLVGGQGHSQGYTF
>TRBJ1-2|TRBV7-2
CASSLGAGGNGYTF
>TRBJ2-2|TRBV12-3/TRBV12-4
CASSSTKTGVNTGELFF
>TRBJ2-1|TRBV11-2
CASSLGIGDNEQFF
>TRBJ2-1|TRBV28
CATRGGLAGYNEQFF
>TRBJ1-1|TRBV5-6
CASSWGQGRRLGEAFF
>TRBJ2-1|TRBV29-1
CSVDKEGYNEQFF
>TRBJ1-2|TRBV19
CASRHHMGQGFGYTF
>TRBJ2-1|TRBV7-2
CASSARAGADDEQFF
>TRBJ2-2|TRBV14
CASSQISTGELFF
>TRBJ1-5|TRBV30
CAWSGTGGNQPQHF
>TRBJ2-7|TRBV19
CASSPNSGTSGNVQYF
>TRBJ2-1|TRBV7-3
CASSRTGGMDEQFF
>TRBJ2-1|TRBV9
CASSKWTDYNEQFF
>TRBJ2-1|TRBV7-8
CASSLAWRGRAHEQFF
>TRBJ2-1|TRBV7-2
CASSDGDREGSREGYNEQFF
>TRBJ2-7|TRBV6-2/TRBV6-3
CASSSLAGDYEQYF
>TRBJ2-1|TRBV24-1
CATTLGQGVDEQFF
>TRBJ2-5|TRBV12-3/TRBV12-4
CASSFPGGVETQYF
>TRBJ1-6|TRBV12-3/TRBV12-4
CASTTGGEYNSPLHF
>TRBJ2-1|TRBV7-3
CASSLTGGLANEQFF
>TRBJ1-1|TRBV12-3/TRBV12-4
CASSFNTEAFF
>TRBJ1-2|TRBV4-3
CASSQVEGRGYTF
>TRBJ1-6|TRBV20-1
CSARDLGQNNSPLHF